The rows below give T cell receptor beta chains drawn from one sample of a study of T cell responses to AZD1222 COVID-19 vaccine. Only in-frame clones appear in the TCRdb table, and some are missing; sequencing was by immunoSEQ multiplex PCR. The sample holds roughly 180,000 clones, about 90% seen once. The sample consisted of peripheral blood, taken 28 days after the second AZD1222 dose. Source of these receptors: an adult who received the AZD1222 COVID-19 vaccine. Both conserved end residues are part of each CDR3. The order of the fields is CDR3 length, clone size, D gene, J gene, V gene, CDR3 protein, CDR3 DNA. D genes are given only for firm matches. Expanded clones are given a class, and other clones once, few, many or no size at all.

17	NA	NA	TRBJ2-1	TRBV4-1	CASSQDLIPVAYNEQFF	TGCGCCAGCAGCCAAGATCTAATCCCGGTGGCCTACAATGAGCAGTTCTTC
15	NA	NA	TRBJ2-3	TRBV6-5	CASSYGQGGTDTQYF	TGTGCCAGCAGTTACGGCCAGGGAGGCACAGATACGCAGTATTTT
14	NA	TRBD1	TRBJ1-3	TRBV5-4	CASSTYDRGSTIYF	TGTGCCAGCAGCACCTATGACAGGGGTAGCACCATATATTTT
14	once	NA	TRBJ1-3	TRBV30	CAWSYGGSGNTIYF	TGTGCCTGGAGTTACGGAGGGTCTGGAAACACCATATATTTT
14	NA	NA	TRBJ1-2	TRBV7-9	CASSPASLNYGYTF	TGTGCCAGCAGCCCGGCGTCCCTTAACTATGGCTACACCTTC
17	NA	TRBD1	TRBJ1-1	TRBV6-1	CASSDPKGANGNTEAFF	TGTGCCAGCAGTGACCCGAAGGGGGCAAATGGGAACACTGAAGCTTTCTTT
16	NA	NA	TRBJ2-6	TRBV6-1	CASSEDGSSGANVLTF	TGTGCCAGCAGTGAAGACGGGTCCTCTGGGGCCAACGTCCTGACTTTC
15	NA	TRBD1	TRBJ1-2	TRBV9	CASSSDRGRVEGYTF	TGTGCCAGCAGCTCAGACAGGGGGCGGGTAGAAGGCTACACCTTC
14	NA	TRBD1	TRBJ1-5	TRBV10-3	CAISKTGENQPQHF	TGTGCCATCAGTAAAACAGGGGAAAACCAGCCCCAGCATTTT
16	NA	TRBD1	TRBJ1-5	TRBV18	CASSPTIQGSNQPQHF	TGTGCCAGCTCACCTACAATACAGGGGAGCAATCAGCCCCAGCATTTT
15	NA	TRBD1	TRBJ1-3	TRBV30	CAWTRQGVTGNTIYF	TGTGCCTGGACACGACAGGGGGTAACTGGAAACACCATATATTTT
13	NA	NA	TRBJ2-5	TRBV29-1	CSAAGRLGETQYF	TGCAGCGCGGCCGGTCGGCTAGGGGAGACCCAGTACTTC
14	NA	TRBD1	TRBJ1-5	TRBV30	CAWQTGDSNQPQHF	TGTGCCTGGCAAACAGGGGATAGCAATCAGCCCCAGCATTTT
10	NA	NA	TRBJ1-1	TRBV3-1/TRBV3-2	CASPNTEAFF	TGTGCCAGCCCGAACACTGAAGCTTTCTTT
17	NA	TRBD2	TRBJ2-1	TRBV5-1	CASSLAQAGSSYNEQFF	TGCGCCAGCAGCTTGGCCCAAGCGGGAAGCTCCTACAATGAGCAGTTCTTC
15	NA	NA	TRBJ1-5	TRBV9	CASSEQGVSNQPQHF	TGTGCCAGCAGCGAACAGGGAGTTAGCAATCAGCCCCAGCATTTT
16	once	TRBD1	TRBJ1-2	TRBV5-6	CASSFLSGTAPGSYTF	TGTGCCAGCAGCTTCCTGTCTGGGACAGCTCCTGGAAGCTACACCTTC
15	NA	NA	TRBJ1-5	TRBV2	CASTRAPRDNQPQHF	TGTGCCAGCACACGGGCGCCTAGAGACAATCAGCCCCAGCATTTT
14	NA	NA	TRBJ1-6	TRBV3-1/TRBV3-2	CASSQELVGSPLHF	TGTGCCAGCAGCCAAGAGCTAGTAGGTTCACCCCTCCACTTT
14	NA	NA	TRBJ2-5	TRBV5-5	CASSLWYIRETQYF	TGTGCCAGCAGCTTGTGGTACATAAGAGAGACCCAGTACTTC
14	NA	NA	TRBJ2-1	TRBV7-3	CASSLGGPYNEQFF	TGTGCCAGCAGTCTGGGGGGCCCCTACAATGAGCAGTTCTTC
14	NA	NA	TRBJ2-7	TRBV6-5	CASTRTGGDNEQYF	TGTGCCAGCACCAGAACCGGAGGGGACAACGAGCAGTACTTC
16	NA	NA	TRBJ2-1	TRBV5-6	CASSLSGVSSYNEQFF	TGTGCCAGCAGCTTAAGCGGAGTAAGCTCCTACAATGAGCAGTTCTTC
14	NA	TRBD1	TRBJ1-3	TRBV28	CASSRTGTGNTIYF	TGTGCCAGCAGTCGGACAGGGACTGGAAACACCATATATTTT
14	NA	NA	TRBJ1-5	TRBV10-1	CASSESGASGPQHF	TGCGCCAGCAGTGAGTCGGGGGCCTCAGGGCCCCAGCATTTT
17	NA	TRBD1	TRBJ1-2	TRBV28	CACRPPETGGIMLGYTF	TGTGCCTGCCGTCCCCCTGAGACAGGGGGTATTATGTTGGGCTACACCTTC
16	once	TRBD2	TRBJ2-1	TRBV4-1	CASSPERAGAVNEQFF	TGCGCCAGCAGCCCGGAGCGAGCGGGAGCGGTTAATGAGCAGTTCTTC
15	NA	TRBD1	TRBJ2-1	TRBV6-5	CASSPGQGDYNEQFF	TGTGCCAGCAGCCCGGGACAGGGAGACTACAATGAGCAGTTCTTC
13	NA	NA	TRBJ1-2	TRBV27	CASSFRQGNGYTF	TGTGCCAGCAGTTTTCGGCAGGGAAATGGCTACACCTTC
19	NA	TRBD2	TRBJ2-1	TRBV5-6	CASSLEGSFSGRGYNEQFF	TGTGCCAGCAGCTTGGAAGGGTCTTTTAGCGGGAGGGGCTATAATGAGCAGTTCTTC
15	NA	NA	TRBJ2-2	TRBV5-1	CASSPWDLFTGELFF	TGCGCCAGCAGCCCTTGGGACTTGTTCACCGGGGAGCTGTTTTTT
16	NA	TRBD2	TRBJ2-7	TRBV4-1	CASSQDSTSGAYEQYF	TGCGCCAGCAGCCAAGATAGCACTAGCGGGGCCTACGAGCAGTACTTC
14	NA	NA	TRBJ2-7	TRBV2	CASRVETGTGEQYF	TGTGCCAGCCGGGTAGAGACAGGGACTGGCGAGCAGTACTTC
15	NA	NA	TRBJ1-5	TRBV5-1	CASSLGGPSNQPQHF	TGCGCCAGCAGCTTGGGGGGGCCCTCCAATCAGCCCCAGCATTTT
15	once	NA	TRBJ2-5	TRBV25-1	CASSEYPGRGETQYF	TGTGCCAGCAGTGAATACCCCGGCAGAGGAGAGACCCAGTACTTC
15	NA	NA	TRBJ2-1	TRBV5-4	CASSLGFRGGNEQFF	TGTGCCAGCAGCTTGGGTTTTCGTGGGGGGAATGAGCAGTTCTTC
16	once	TRBD1	TRBJ2-7	TRBV6-1	CASSELGTGRTYEQYF	TGTGCCAGCAGTGAGCTAGGGACAGGGAGGACCTACGAGCAGTACTTC
11	NA	NA	TRBJ2-7	TRBV3-1/TRBV3-2	CASSRTSEQYF	TGTGCCAGCAGCCGTACTAGCGAGCAGTACTTC
18	NA	TRBD2	TRBJ2-3	TRBV5-1	CASSLEVGLAGVTDTQYF	TGCGCCAGCAGCTTGGAGGTAGGACTAGCGGGGGTCACAGATACGCAGTATTTT
16	NA	TRBD2	TRBJ2-7	TRBV30	CAWSVRSRLAAYEQYF	TGTGCCTGGAGTGTACGTTCCCGACTAGCGGCCTACGAGCAGTACTTC
16	NA	NA	TRBJ2-7	TRBV7-8	CASSLAEEDSSYEQYF	TGTGCCAGCAGCTTAGCGGAGGAGGACAGCTCCTACGAGCAGTACTTC